These T cell receptor beta chains were read from a single sample in a study of persistence of HIV-infected CD4 T cells. Sequencing was performed with immunoSEQ multiplex PCR; in TCRdb, only in-frame clones are kept and a portion is missing. The repertoire holds tens of thousands of clones, 70% to 90% seen once, with about 3% in the top ten. Their cognate antigens are unknown. The material was CD4+ T cells sorted from PBMCs after roughly 18-hour stimulation, obtained from a patient who received antiretroviral therapy. The receptors come from an adult woman with HIV who was CMV-seropositive. CDR3s include the opening cysteine and the closing phenylalanine or tryptophan. Each record gives: V gene, J gene, D gene, clone size, CDR3 length, CDR3 DNA, CDR3 protein. D genes are given only for firm matches. Clone size appears in some rows only: once, few, many, or a class for an expanded clone.

TRBV28,TRBJ1-2,.,.,14,TGTGCCAGCAGTCCCGCAAATGGGATTTATGGCTACACCTTC,CASSPANGIYGYTF
TRBV27,TRBJ2-2,TRBD1,.,17,TGTGCCAGCAGTTCCGACAGGGACAGGCGGATAGGCGGGGAGCTGTTTTTT,CASSSDRDRRIGGELFF
TRBV5-1,TRBJ2-5,TRBD1,.,14,TGCGCCAGCAGCTCCGGACAGGGTGGGGAGACCCAGTACTTC,CASSSGQGGETQYF
TRBV6-2/TRBV6-3,TRBJ2-6,.,.,15,TGTGCCAGCAACCCTTCAGGGGCTGGGGCCAACGTCCTGACTTTC,CASNPSGAGANVLTF
TRBV27,TRBJ2-7,TRBD1,.,14,TGTGCCAGCAGTTCAGGGGACAGGTCCTACGAGCAGTACTTC,CASSSGDRSYEQYF
TRBV29-1,TRBJ2-7,TRBD1,.,13,TGCAGCGTTGAAGCGGACAGGGTAAACGAGCAGTACTTC,CSVEADRVNEQYF
TRBV7-9,TRBJ1-5,TRBD1,once,13,TGTGCCAGCAGCGACAGGGAACATCAGCCCCAGCATTTT,CASSDREHQPQHF
TRBV3-1/TRBV3-2,TRBJ2-5,.,.,17,TGTGCCAGCAGCCAAGAATGGGGTCGATCCGTCCAAGAGACCCAGTACTTC,CASSQEWGRSVQETQYF
TRBV6-2/TRBV6-3,TRBJ2-1,TRBD1,.,15,TGTGCCAGCAGTAAGGGGACAGGGCAACGCAATGAGCAGTTCTTC,CASSKGTGQRNEQFF
TRBV7-3,TRBJ2-7,.,.,14,TGTGCCAGCAGCACTGACAGGTTCTCCCCCGAGCAGTACTTC,CASSTDRFSPEQYF
TRBV19,TRBJ2-7,TRBD2,once,13,TGTGCCAGTAGTCTAGCGGACTCCTACGAGCAGTACTTC,CASSLADSYEQYF
TRBV20-1,TRBJ1-1,TRBD1,.,16,TGCAGTGCTAGTCCCGGGACAGGGAAGATGAACACTGAAGCTTTCTTT,CSASPGTGKMNTEAFF
TRBV3-1/TRBV3-2,TRBJ2-5,.,.,16,TGTGCCAGCAGCCAATGGGGGGCGGGAGAGGGAGAGACCCAGTACTTC,CASSQWGAGEGETQYF
TRBV5-1,TRBJ1-1,.,.,14,TGCGCCAGCAGATTAGATCAAGGTAGCACTGAAGCTTTCTTT,CASRLDQGSTEAFF
TRBV18,TRBJ2-6,.,.,18,TGTGCCAGCTCATCGGGGGGTACAGGGTTAAGAGGGGCCAACGTCCTGACTTTC,CASSSGGTGLRGANVLTF
TRBV5-1,TRBJ2-7,TRBD1,.,14,TGCGCCAGCAGCTTGGCCCAGGGGGTCGGGGAGCAGTACTTC,CASSLAQGVGEQYF
TRBV25-1,TRBJ1-1,.,.,12,TGTGCCAGCAGTGGATGGGGTGCTGAAGCTTTCTTT,CASSGWGAEAFF
TRBV23-1,TRBJ2-2,TRBD2,once,19,TGCGCCAGCAGTCAATCCCCGACTAGCGGAGGACAGAACACCGGGGAGCTGTTTTTT,CASSQSPTSGGQNTGELFF
TRBV3-1/TRBV3-2,TRBJ1-1,.,.,14,TGTGCCAGCAGCCAAGTAGGGACAAACACTGAAGCTTTCTTT,CASSQVGTNTEAFF
TRBV11-2,TRBJ2-1,.,.,13,TGTGCCAGCAGCTTAGTGGCTAGTAATGAGCAGTTCTTC,CASSLVASNEQFF
TRBV5-1,TRBJ1-2,TRBD1,.,17,TGCGCCAGCAGCTTGAGGACAGGGGGCGTGGGAGTAAATGGCTACACCTTC,CASSLRTGGVGVNGYTF
TRBV25-1,TRBJ1-5,.,.,18,TGTGCCAGCAGTGAAGCCCCCCTCAACAGGGCTAACAATCAGCCCCAGCATTTT,CASSEAPLNRANNQPQHF
TRBV25-1,TRBJ1-1,TRBD1,.,15,TGTGCCAGCATACCTTCCGGGACAGGGAACGCTGAAGCTTTCTTT,CASIPSGTGNAEAFF
TRBV6-6,TRBJ1-2,TRBD1,.,15,TGTGCCAGCAGTTACACTACAGGGGGCACCGGCGGCTACACCTTC,CASSYTTGGTGGYTF
TRBV7-8,TRBJ1-3,.,.,12,TGTGCCAGCACCCGCTCTGGAAACACCATATATTTT,CASTRSGNTIYF
TRBV11-3,TRBJ2-7,.,.,16,TGTGCCAGCAGCTTAGGTTTTGGCCCCGGGGGCTCCGAGCAGTACTTC,CASSLGFGPGGSEQYF
TRBV5-6,TRBJ2-5,TRBD2,.,15,TGTGCCAGCAGCTCCGGACTAGCGGGCACAGAGACCCAGTACTTC,CASSSGLAGTETQYF
TRBV29-1,TRBJ1-2,.,.,13,TGCAGCGTTGAAGATGGCAGTAACTATGGCTACACCTTC,CSVEDGSNYGYTF
TRBV15,TRBJ2-2,.,.,15,TGTGCCACCAGCAGAGATATGGAGGCGGGCGGGGAGCTGTTTTTT,CATSRDMEAGGELFF
TRBV24-1,TRBJ2-5,TRBD1,.,17,TGTGCCACCAGTGATTTCAGTATCGGACAGGGCGAGGAGACCCAGTACTTC,CATSDFSIGQGEETQYF
TRBV7-3,TRBJ2-3,TRBD2,.,16,TGTGCCAGCAGCTCGTCTAGCGGGAGGGCCACAGATACGCAGTATTTT,CASSSSSGRATDTQYF
TRBV9,TRBJ2-3,.,.,15,TGTGCCAGCTCTGTGGCACAACTTGGCACAGATACGCAGTATTTT,CASSVAQLGTDTQYF
TRBV6-5,TRBJ2-5,TRBD1,.,13,TGTGCCAGCAGTTCCAACAGGGGTGGGACCCAGTACTTC,CASSSNRGGTQYF
TRBV5-4,TRBJ1-6,.,few,15,TGTGCCAGCAGCCTACCGGGACCCGGGGATTCACCCCTCCACTTT,CASSLPGPGDSPLHF
TRBV7-3,TRBJ2-5,TRBD2,.,20,TGTGCCAGCAGCTTAACAGGGCCTAGCGGGAGTTTTGGGTTGCGGGAGACCCAGTACTTC,CASSLTGPSGSFGLRETQYF
TRBV12-3/TRBV12-4,TRBJ2-1,.,.,11,TGTGCCAGCAGCCGCACAGGTGGGCAGTTCTTC,CASSRTGGQFF
TRBV28,TRBJ1-2,.,.,11,TGTGCCAGCAGTTGGGGCCTAGGCTACACCTTC,CASSWGLGYTF
TRBV5-4,TRBJ1-2,TRBD1,.,15,TGTGCCAGCAGGATAGGTGGAAAGGGGGCGAATGGCTACACCTTC,CASRIGGKGANGYTF
TRBV7-9,TRBJ1-4,.,.,14,TGTGCCAGCAGCTACAAGGGGTCGAGTGAAAAACTGTTTTTT,CASSYKGSSEKLFF
TRBV10-1,TRBJ1-1,.,.,12,TGCGCCAGCAATCGAGGGAACACTGAAGCTTTCTTT,CASNRGNTEAFF
TRBV2,TRBJ2-7,TRBD1,.,12,TGTGCCAGCAGGGACAGGGGCTACGAGCAGTACTTC,CASRDRGYEQYF
TRBV10-3,TRBJ2-7,TRBD1,.,15,TGTGCCATCAGTGAGGGTGTACAGGGGGGACACGAGCAGTACTTC,CAISEGVQGGHEQYF
TRBV18,TRBJ1-5,.,once,14,TGTGCCAGCTCACCAGGGGGCGGCAATCAGCCCCAGCATTTT,CASSPGGGNQPQHF
TRBV25-1,TRBJ1-1,TRBD1,.,16,TGTGCCAGCAGTGATAGGACAGGGGGCCTGAACACTGAAGCTTTCTTT,CASSDRTGGLNTEAFF
TRBV9,TRBJ1-4,.,.,15,TGTGCCAGCAGCAGAACGGGGGGGTCGAGGGAAAAACTGTTTTTT,CASSRTGGSREKLFF
TRBV28,TRBJ1-5,.,.,15,TGTGCCAGCAGTACCGGGACCCCAAGCCGATTGGCCCAGCATTTT,CASSTGTPSRLAQHF
TRBV5-1,TRBJ1-1,TRBD1,.,14,TGCGCCAGCAGCTTACGGGACAGGGGGACTGAAGCTTTCTTT,CASSLRDRGTEAFF
TRBV19,TRBJ1-5,.,.,12,TGTGCCAGTTCGACAAGCAATCAGCCCCAGCATTTT,CASSTSNQPQHF
TRBV6-5,TRBJ2-1,TRBD1,.,15,TGTGCCAGCAGTTACGGACAGGGTACTGGTTATGAGCAGTTCTTC,CASSYGQGTGYEQFF
TRBV12-3/TRBV12-4,TRBJ1-6,.,few,13,TGTGCCAGCAGCGACACGAAGAATTCACCCCTCCACTTT,CASSDTKNSPLHF
TRBV28,TRBJ1-1,.,.,13,TGTGCCAGCCGTTCGGGGGGGCACACTGAAGCTTTCTTT,CASRSGGHTEAFF
TRBV24-1,TRBJ2-7,TRBD1,.,13,TGTGCCATTCAACAGGGGACCTCCTACGAGCAGTACTTC,CAIQQGTSYEQYF
TRBV9,TRBJ2-7,TRBD2,.,18,TGTGCCAGCAGCGTAGCTCCGGGTGGTAGCGGGAGCGTATACGAGCAGTACTTC,CASSVAPGGSGSVYEQYF
TRBV5-5,TRBJ2-5,.,.,14,TGTGCCAGCAGCGTGGACCGAGGGCAGGAGACCCAGTACTTC,CASSVDRGQETQYF